Below are 25 T cell receptor beta chains sequenced from a single sample in a study of cytomegalovirus exposure and HLA in healthy donors. Generated by immunoSEQ multiplex PCR, the TCRdb table keeps only in-frame clones and is missing some. The sample has about 110,000 clones; roughly 90% are singletons. The sample was PBMCs. The receptors shown here come from a woman under 40 in good health and CMV-seropositive.

The rearrangement links TRBV9 to TRBJ2-7, with 8 positions matching TRBD2. This CDR3 comprises 15 residues. Germline trimming cut 0 bases from V and 7 bases from J; bases unmatched to any gene: 9. CDR1 and CDR2 (germline): SGDLS, YYNGEE. The DNA for the CDR3 is TGTGCCAGCAGCGTAGCGGGGGGGCCCTATGGAGAGCAGTACTTC. This sequence encodes CASSVAGGPYGEQYF.

This clone was found once. The rearrangement links TRBV15 to TRBJ1-5, with D unresolved. Deletions cut 0 bases from V and 6 bases from J, with 15 bases between. This CDR3 contains 16 residues. Germline assignment: CDR1 LNHNV and CDR2 YYDKDF (reference sequence). This chain's CDR3 is CATSRDPGERGQPQHF. In DNA, the CDR3 is TGTGCCACCAGCAGAGATCCCGGGGAGAGAGGTCAGCCCCAGCATTTT.

The chain combines TRBV15 with TRBJ2-5, with 9 bases matching TRBD1. In germline, CDR1 is LNHNV, CDR2 YYDKDF (reference sequence). The junction had 4 bases not matched to a gene; V was cut back by 3 bases and J by 5 bases. This CDR3 has 14 amino acids. The CDR3 is CATSRDRGGETQYF. The CDR3 DNA sequence: TGTGCCACCAGCAGGGACAGGGGTGGTGAGACCCAGTACTTC.

This clone was counted between two and nine times. The V and J genes are TRBV6-6 and TRBJ1-6, with D perhaps TRBD1 (6 bases). This CDR3 is built from 14 residues. Germline V gene sequence: CDR1 MNHNY, CDR2 SVGAGI (reference sequence). The V end lost 7 bases, the J end lost 7 bases, and 14 bases lay between the germline ends. The CDR3 nucleotides read TGTGCCAGCACACCCACGCAGGGGAATTCACCCCTCCACTTT. Amino acids: CASTPTQGNSPLHF.

The chain combines TRBV7-6 with TRBJ2-5, with 7 bases lining up with TRBD1. V trimming: 1 base; J trimming: 3 bases; junction bases outside the gene matches: 2. The CDR3 loop spans 14 amino acids. Germline V gene data show CDR1 as SGHVS and CDR2 as FNYEAQ. CDR3 sequence reads: CASSLGGQKETQYF. CDR3 DNA sequence: TGTGCCAGCAGCTTAGGGGGACAGAAAGAGACCCAGTACTTC.

This chain connects TRBV4-2 to TRBJ2-4, with 7 positions matching TRBD1. The junction had 5 bases not matched to a gene; V was cut back by 1 base and J by 8 bases. The germline CDR1 and CDR2 sequences are LGHNA and YNFKEQ. CDR3 length: 14 amino acids. The DNA of the CDR3 is TGTGCCAGCAGCCAAGGACAGGGTTTTGACATTCAGTACTTC. Translated: CASSQGQGFDIQYF.

CDR3 in DNA: TGTGCCAGCAGCCCCCGACTAGCGGGAGGACCAAACTACAATGAGCAGTTCTTC. Residues: CASSPRLAGGPNYNEQFF. The V gene is TRBV7-6, the J gene TRBJ2-1; 13 bases line up with TRBD2. The CDR3 covers 18 residues. Germline CDR1 is SGHVS and CDR2 is FNYEAQ. J gave up 3 bases and V 5 bases, and 10 bases lay outside the gene matches.

The chain joins TRBV5-6 to TRBJ2-7; 9 bases fit TRBD2. The J segment lost 1 base and the V segment lost 2 bases, leaving 10 bases of the junction unmatched. Germline V gene data show CDR1 as SGHDT and CDR2 as YYEEEE. This CDR3 contains 17 residues. The CDR3 DNA reads as TGTGCCAGCAGCTTAGCGGTCCGGGCGGGAGGGTCCTACGAGCAGTACTTC. Residues: CASSLAVRAGGSYEQYF.

This chain connects TRBV15 to TRBJ2-4; perhaps TRBD1 as D (6 bases). The V gene lost 2 bases and the J gene lost 0 bases, with 11 bases spanning the gap. Germline V gene data show CDR1 as LNHNV and CDR2 as YYDKDF (reference sequence). The CDR3 consists of 16 residues. The CDR3 DNA is TGTGCCACCAGCAGAAAGGGACAAATAGCCAAAAACATTCAGTACTTC. Its translation: CATSRKGQIAKNIQYF.

The chain links TRBV2 to TRBJ2-7; 7 bases line up with TRBD1. CDR1 and CDR2 (germline): SNHLY, FYNNEI. CDR3 size: 13 residues. J lost 9 bases, V lost 4 bases, and 9 bases had no gene match. CDR3 sequence (DNA): TGTGCCAGCAGTGGGGATCAGGGACAGACGCAGTACTTC. This codes for CASSGDQGQTQYF.

The chain joins TRBV2 to TRBJ1-3; 8 bases agree with TRBD1. The V segment lost 5 bases and the J segment 0 bases; nucleotides outside the gene matches: 6. CDR3 length: 16 residues. From germline, CDR1 is SNHLY and CDR2 FYNNEI. The CDR3 sequence: CASSPRTGSSGNTIYF. DNA for the CDR3: TGTGCCAGCAGTCCCAGGACAGGGAGCTCTGGAAACACCATATATTTT.

The chain recombines TRBV6-5 with TRBJ2-5; D might be TRBD2 (6 bases). Germline assignment: CDR1 MNHEY and CDR2 SVGAGI. Deletions cut 6 bases from V and 5 bases from J, with 16 bases between. There are 14 residues in the CDR3. DNA of the CDR3: TGTGCCAGCAGCCCCTTTAATGCGGGGGAGACCCAGTACTTC. Translated, it gives CASSPFNAGETQYF.

The rearrangement uses TRBV2 and TRBJ2-2, with 7 bases matching TRBD1. The CDR3 has 13 residues. The J segment lost 4 bases and the V segment lost 5 bases, leaving 1 base of the junction unmatched. Germline lookup yields CDR1 SNHLY and CDR2 FYNNEI. Written as DNA, the CDR3 is TGTGCCAGCAGTCCAGGGGGCACCGGGGAGCTGTTTTTT. Translating it yields CASSPGGTGELFF.

The rearrangement links TRBV28 to TRBJ1-4; the D is unclear. The CDR3 is 14 residues long. CDR1 and CDR2 from the germline V gene are MDHEN and SYDVKM. Trimming removed 5 bases at V and 7 bases at J, with 14 bases between. CDR3 in DNA: TGTGCCAGCAGTCCCCCCGCGGGGTCTGAAAAACTGTTTTTT. Its translation is CASSPPAGSEKLFF. The whole variable domain, remainder taken from reference TRBV28 and TRBJ1-4, is DVKVTQSSRYLVKRTGEKVFLECVQDMDHENMFWYRQDPGLGLRLIYFSYDVKMKEKGDIPEGYSVSREKKERFSLILESASTNQTSMYLCASSPPAGSEKLFFGSGTQLSVL.

The chain recombines TRBV9 with TRBJ1-1, with 9 bases identical to TRBD1. Germline values: CDR1 SGDLS, CDR2 YYNGEE. After removal of 5 bases from V and 4 bases from J, the junction contained 6 bases not matched to a gene. The CDR3 is 14 amino acids. In nucleotides, the CDR3 is TGTGCCAGCAGTACAGGGGGCATGGGCACTGAAGCTTTCTTT. Its protein product is CASSTGGMGTEAFF.

The chain carries TRBV6-4 and TRBJ1-1; possible D gene TRBD1, 5 bases. Germline V gene lookup returns CDR1 MRHNA and CDR2 SNTAGT. V was shortened by 4 bases and J by 1 base, with 10 bases between the two germline ends. This CDR3 has 14 amino acids. The CDR3 DNA reads as TGTGCCAGCAGTGGCGTCAGGGCGAACACTGAAGCTTTCTTT. It translates to CASSGVRANTEAFF.

This clone appeared once. The CDR3 coding sequence is TGTGCCAGCAGTGAATACTCGGGGCGGGAGGGCCGCGAGCAGTACTTC. As protein: CASSEYSGREGREQYF. The chain carries TRBV25-1 and TRBJ2-7; 9 nucleotides match TRBD2. V was pared by 0 bases and J by 6 bases, with 9 bases of the junction left unmatched. Germline values: CDR1 MGHDK, CDR2 SYGVNS. The CDR3 has 16 residues.

The CDR3 DNA reads TGTGCCAGCAGTCTAAGCGGCGGGTCCCCAAATGAAAAACTGTTTTTT. Translated: CASSLSGGSPNEKLFF. The V gene is TRBV27, the J gene TRBJ1-4, with D hard to call. This CDR3 has 16 amino acids. Trimming left V 5 bases short and J 5 bases short, with 18 bases between. Germline V gene sequence: CDR1 MNHEY, CDR2 SMNVEV (reference sequence).

The chain couples TRBV4-2 to TRBJ2-4, with D unresolved. The V end was cut by 4 bases, the J end by 1 base, with 8 bases between. Germline values: CDR1 LGHNA, CDR2 YNFKEQ. The CDR3 runs to 14 residues. The CDR3 spells CASSRAAAKNIQYF. DNA for the CDR3: TGTGCCAGCAGCCGGGCAGCTGCCAAAAACATTCAGTACTTC.

This clone occurred a few times. The chain joins TRBV2 to TRBJ1-5; D is uncertain. The CDR3 has 13 residues. Germline V gene lookup returns CDR1 SNHLY and CDR2 FYNNEI. Trimming removed 5 bases at V and 0 bases at J, with 5 bases between. The CDR3 loop is CASSRDSNQPQHF. Here the CDR3 DNA reads TGTGCCAGCAGTCGGGATAGCAATCAGCCCCAGCATTTT.

The V and J genes are TRBV6-6 and TRBJ1-2; the D is unclear. The CDR3 spans 13 residues. Trimming stripped 2 bases from V and 3 bases from J, with 7 bases between. Germline V gene sequence: CDR1 MNHNY, CDR2 SVGAGI (reference sequence). Written as DNA, the CDR3 is TGTGCCAGCAGTTACAGGGAGTACTATGGCTACACCTTC. Translation: CASSYREYYGYTF.

The chain recombines TRBV19 with TRBJ2-1; 9 nucleotides align to TRBD1. Germline CDR1 reads LNHDA; CDR2 reads SQIVND (reference sequence). This CDR3 spans 14 amino acids. V gave up 2 bases and J gave up 8 bases; unmatched junction bases: 4. The CDR3 reads CASSIRDRDDEQFF. CDR3 DNA: TGTGCCAGTAGTATAAGGGACAGGGATGATGAGCAGTTCTTC.

The rearrangement joins TRBV5-6 to TRBJ2-3, with a possible D match to TRBD2 (6 bases). The V and J ends lost 3 bases and 9 bases respectively, with 17 bases between them. This CDR3 contains 14 residues. The germline V gene has CDR1 SGHDT and CDR2 YYEEEE. This CDR3 reads CASSSGRGGETQYF. The CDR3 DNA reads as TGTGCCAGCAGCTCGGGTCGGGGAGGAGAGACGCAGTATTTT.

The V call is TRBV7-8, the J call TRBJ2-5; TRBD2 might be the D (5 bases). The CDR3 is made up of 16 amino acids. V dropped 1 base and J dropped 9 bases, with 21 bases sitting between them. CDR1 and CDR2 from the germline V gene are SGHVS and FQNEAQ. CDR3: CASSLVVSVLGMAQYF. The CDR3 bases are TGTGCCAGCAGCTTAGTGGTGTCTGTCCTCGGGATGGCCCAGTACTTC.

This chain joins TRBV7-9 and TRBJ1-1, with D tentatively TRBD1 (6 bases). The CDR3 runs 14 residues. V was trimmed by 5 bases and J by 1 base, leaving 11 bases between them. Germline values: CDR1 SEHNR, CDR2 FQNEAQ (reference sequence). CDR3 region: CASSPTGSNTEAFF. The CDR3, as DNA: TGTGCCAGCAGCCCGACAGGATCGAACACTGAAGCTTTCTTT.